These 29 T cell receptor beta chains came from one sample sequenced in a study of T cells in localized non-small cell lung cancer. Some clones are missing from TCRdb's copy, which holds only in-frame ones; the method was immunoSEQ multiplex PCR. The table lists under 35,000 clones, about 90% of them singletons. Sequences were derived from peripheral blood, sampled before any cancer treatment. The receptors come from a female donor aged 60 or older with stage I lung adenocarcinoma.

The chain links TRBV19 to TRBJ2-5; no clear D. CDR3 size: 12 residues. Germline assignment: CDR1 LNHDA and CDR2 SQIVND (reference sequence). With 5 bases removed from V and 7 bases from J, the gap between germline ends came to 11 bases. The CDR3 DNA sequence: TGTGCCAGTAGTTATGACCGTGGGACCCAGTACTTC. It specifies CASSYDRGTQYF.

As DNA, the CDR3 is TGTGCCAGCAGTCTATACGGTGAGACCCAGTACTTC. Translating gives CASSLYGETQYF. The genes are TRBV6-1 and TRBJ2-5; D is unresolved. The CDR3 is 12 residues long. Germline values: CDR1 MNHNS, CDR2 SASEGT. V was clipped by 5 bases and J by 5 bases, with 9 bases between them.

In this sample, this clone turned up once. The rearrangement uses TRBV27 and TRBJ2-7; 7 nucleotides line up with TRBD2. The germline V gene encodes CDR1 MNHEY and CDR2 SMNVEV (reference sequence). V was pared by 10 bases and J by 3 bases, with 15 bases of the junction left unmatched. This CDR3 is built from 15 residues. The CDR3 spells CATHNGGGHHYEQYF. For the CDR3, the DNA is TGTGCCACTCATAATGGCGGGGGTCATCACTACGAGCAGTACTTC.

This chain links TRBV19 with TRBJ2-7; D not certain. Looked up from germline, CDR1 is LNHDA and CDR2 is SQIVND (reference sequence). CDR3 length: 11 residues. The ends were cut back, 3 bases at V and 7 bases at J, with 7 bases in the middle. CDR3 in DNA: TGTGCCAGTAGTATTTCCGGGGAGCAGTACTTC. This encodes CASSISGEQYF.

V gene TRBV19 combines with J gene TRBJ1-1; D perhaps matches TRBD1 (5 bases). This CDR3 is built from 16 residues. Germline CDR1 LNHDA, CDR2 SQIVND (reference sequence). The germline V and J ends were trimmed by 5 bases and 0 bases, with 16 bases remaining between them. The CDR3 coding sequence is TGTGCCAGTAGTCGGCAGGGTATCTCTATGAACACTGAAGCTTTCTTT. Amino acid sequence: CASSRQGISMNTEAFF.

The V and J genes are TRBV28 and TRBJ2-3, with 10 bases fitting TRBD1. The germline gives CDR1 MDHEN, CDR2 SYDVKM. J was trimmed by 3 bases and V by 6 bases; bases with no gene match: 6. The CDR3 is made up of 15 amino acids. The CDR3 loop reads CASSPGQGRTDTQYF. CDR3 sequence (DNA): TGTGCCAGCAGCCCGGGACAGGGGAGAACAGATACGCAGTATTTT.

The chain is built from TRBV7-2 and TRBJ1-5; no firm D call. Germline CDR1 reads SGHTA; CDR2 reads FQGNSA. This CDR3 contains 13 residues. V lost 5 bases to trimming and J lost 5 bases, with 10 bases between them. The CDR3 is CASSPGSHQPQHF. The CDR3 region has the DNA TGTGCCAGCAGCCCCGGGTCCCATCAGCCCCAGCATTTT.

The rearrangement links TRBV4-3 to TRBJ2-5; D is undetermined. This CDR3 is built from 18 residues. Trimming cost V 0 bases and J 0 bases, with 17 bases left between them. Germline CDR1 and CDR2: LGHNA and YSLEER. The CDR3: CASSQEVPSGQYQETQYF. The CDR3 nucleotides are TGCGCCAGCAGCCAAGAGGTCCCTTCTGGGCAATACCAAGAGACCCAGTACTTC.

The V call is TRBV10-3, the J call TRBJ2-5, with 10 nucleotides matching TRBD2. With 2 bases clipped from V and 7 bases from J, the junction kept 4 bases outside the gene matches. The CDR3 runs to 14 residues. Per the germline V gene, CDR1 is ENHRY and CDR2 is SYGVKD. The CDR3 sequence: CAISETSGEATQYF. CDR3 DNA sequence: TGTGCCATCAGTGAGACTAGCGGGGAAGCGACCCAGTACTTC.

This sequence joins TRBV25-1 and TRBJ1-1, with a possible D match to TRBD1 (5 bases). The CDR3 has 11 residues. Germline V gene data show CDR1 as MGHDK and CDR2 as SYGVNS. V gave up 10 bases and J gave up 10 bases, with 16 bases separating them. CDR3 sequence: CATSTAGGAFF. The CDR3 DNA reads TGTGCCACCTCGACAGCCGGTGGAGCTTTCTTT.

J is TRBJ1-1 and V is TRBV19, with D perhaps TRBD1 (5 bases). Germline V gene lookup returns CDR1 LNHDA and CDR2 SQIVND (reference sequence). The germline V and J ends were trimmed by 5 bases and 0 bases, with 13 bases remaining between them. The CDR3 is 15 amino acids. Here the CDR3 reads CASSPSGQMNTEAFF. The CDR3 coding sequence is TGTGCCAGTAGTCCAAGCGGACAAATGAACACTGAAGCTTTCTTT.

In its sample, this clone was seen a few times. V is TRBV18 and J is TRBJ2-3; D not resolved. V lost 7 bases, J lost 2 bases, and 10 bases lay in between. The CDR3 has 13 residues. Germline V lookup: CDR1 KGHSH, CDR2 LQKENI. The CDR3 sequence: CASLLRNTDTQYF. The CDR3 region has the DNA TGTGCCAGCTTACTCCGGAACACAGATACGCAGTATTTT.

In DNA, the CDR3 is TGTGCCAGCTCATCGGGACAGGGGGCGACAGGCTACACCTTC. Protein product: CASSSGQGATGYTF. The rearrangement uses TRBV18 and TRBJ1-2, with TRBD1 matching over 12 bases. The trim removed 5 bases at V and 8 bases at J, leaving 6 bases unmatched. Germline CDR1 KGHSH, CDR2 LQKENI. This CDR3 region has 14 residues.

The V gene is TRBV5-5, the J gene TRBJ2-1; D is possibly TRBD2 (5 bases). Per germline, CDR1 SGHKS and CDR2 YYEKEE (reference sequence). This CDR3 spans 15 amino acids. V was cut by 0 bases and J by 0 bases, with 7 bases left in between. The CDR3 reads CASSLDGSSYNEQFF. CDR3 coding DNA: TGTGCCAGCAGCTTGGATGGGAGCTCCTACAATGAGCAGTTCTTC.

CDR3 bases: TGTGCCAGCAGCTTTCGACAGGGGGCTACTGAAGCTTTCTTT. Translating it yields CASSFRQGATEAFF. The V gene is TRBV5-4, the J gene TRBJ1-1, with 10 bases matching TRBD1. This CDR3 spans 14 amino acids. In germline, CDR1 is SGHNT, CDR2 YYREEE (reference sequence). V shed 2 bases and J 5 bases; nucleotides not matched to a gene: 3. Looking up the rest from reference TRBV5-4 and TRBJ1-1 gives the full variable domain: ETGVTQSPTHLIKTRGQQVTLRCSSQSGHNTVSWYQQALGQGPQFIFQYYREEENGRGNFPPRFSGLQFPNYSSELNVNALELDDSALYLCASSFRQGATEAFFGQGTRLTVV.

The CDR3: CASSEQQGAEAFF. DNA of the CDR3: TGTGCCAGCAGCGAACAACAGGGGGCTGAAGCTTTCTTT. The chain uses TRBV9 and TRBJ1-1; 8 bases line up with TRBD1. Trimming took 3 bases from V and 6 from J; bases not matched to a gene: 4. Germline V lookup: CDR1 SGDLS, CDR2 YYNGEE. CDR3 length equals 13 residues.

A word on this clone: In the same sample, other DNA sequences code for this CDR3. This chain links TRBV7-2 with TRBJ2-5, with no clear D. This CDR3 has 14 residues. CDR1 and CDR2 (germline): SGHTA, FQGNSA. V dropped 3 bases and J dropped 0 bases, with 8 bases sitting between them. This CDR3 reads CASSFQSNQETQYF. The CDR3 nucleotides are TGTGCCAGCAGCTTCCAGTCAAACCAAGAGACCCAGTACTTC. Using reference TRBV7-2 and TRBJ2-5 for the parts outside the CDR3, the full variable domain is GAGVSQSPSNKVTEKGKDVELRCDPISGHTALYWYRQSLGQGLEFLIYFQGNSAPDKSGLPSDRFSAERTGGSVSTLTIQRTQQEDSAVYLCASSFQSNQETQYFGPGTRLLVL.

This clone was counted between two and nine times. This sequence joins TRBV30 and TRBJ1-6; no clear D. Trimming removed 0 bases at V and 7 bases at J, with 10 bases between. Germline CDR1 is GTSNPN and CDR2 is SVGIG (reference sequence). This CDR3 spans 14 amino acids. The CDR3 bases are TGTGCCTGGAGTGTTGGACTGATGAATTCACCCCTCCACTTT. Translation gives CAWSVGLMNSPLHF.

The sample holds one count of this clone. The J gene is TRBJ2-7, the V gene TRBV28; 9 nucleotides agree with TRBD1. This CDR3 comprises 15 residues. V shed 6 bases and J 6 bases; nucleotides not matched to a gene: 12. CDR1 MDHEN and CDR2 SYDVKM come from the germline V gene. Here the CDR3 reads CASSWTGTGLIEQYF. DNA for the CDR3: TGTGCCAGCAGCTGGACCGGGACAGGGCTTATCGAGCAGTACTTC.

The CDR3 loop is CAWSVGGTEAYNEQFF. The DNA of the CDR3 is TGTGCCTGGAGTGTAGGTGGGACAGAGGCCTACAATGAGCAGTTCTTC. V and J are TRBV30 and TRBJ2-1; 7 bases are shared with TRBD1. The CDR3 contains 16 residues. Germline V gene sequence: CDR1 GTSNPN, CDR2 SVGIG (reference sequence). The V gene end was trimmed by 0 bases and the J gene end by 2 bases; junction bases not matched to a gene: 7. Combining the CDR3 with reference TRBV30 and TRBJ2-1 gives the whole variable domain SQTIHQWPATLVQPVGSPLSLECTVEGTSNPNLYWYRQAAGRGLQLLFYSVGIGQISSEVPQNLSASRPQDRQFILSSKKLLLSDSGFYLCAWSVGGTEAYNEQFFGPGTRLTVL.

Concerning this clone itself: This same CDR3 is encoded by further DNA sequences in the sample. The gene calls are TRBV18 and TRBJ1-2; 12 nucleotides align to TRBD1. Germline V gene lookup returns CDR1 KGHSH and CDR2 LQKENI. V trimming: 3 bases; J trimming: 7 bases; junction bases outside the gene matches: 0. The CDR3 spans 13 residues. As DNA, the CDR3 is TGTGCCAGCTCACCGGGACAGGGGGCTGGCTACACCTTC. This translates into CASSPGQGAGYTF.

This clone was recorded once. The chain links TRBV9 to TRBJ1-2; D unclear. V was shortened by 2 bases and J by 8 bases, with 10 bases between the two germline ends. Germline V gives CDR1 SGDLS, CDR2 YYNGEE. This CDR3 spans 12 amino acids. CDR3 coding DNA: TGTGCCAGCAGCGTTGCCGCGGGGGGCTACACCTTC. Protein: CASSVAAGGYTF.

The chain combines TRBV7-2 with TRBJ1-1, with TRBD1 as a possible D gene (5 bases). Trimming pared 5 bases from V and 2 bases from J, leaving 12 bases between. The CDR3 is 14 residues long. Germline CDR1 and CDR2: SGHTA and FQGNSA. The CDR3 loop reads CASSEGVGNTEAFF. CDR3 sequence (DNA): TGTGCCAGCAGCGAAGGGGTGGGTAACACTGAAGCTTTCTTT.

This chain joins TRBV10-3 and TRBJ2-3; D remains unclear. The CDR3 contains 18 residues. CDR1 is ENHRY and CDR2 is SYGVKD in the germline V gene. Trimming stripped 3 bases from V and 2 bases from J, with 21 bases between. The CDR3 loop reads CAISERSVGFHSTDTQYF. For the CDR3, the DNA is TGTGCCATCAGTGAAAGGTCTGTAGGGTTCCACTCCACAGATACGCAGTATTTT.

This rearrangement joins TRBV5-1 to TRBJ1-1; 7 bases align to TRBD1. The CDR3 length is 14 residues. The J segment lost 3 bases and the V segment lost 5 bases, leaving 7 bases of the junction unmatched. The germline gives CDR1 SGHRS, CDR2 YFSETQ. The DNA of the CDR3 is TGCGCCAGCAGTCGCGACAGGGCGGACACTGAAGCTTTCTTT. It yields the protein CASSRDRADTEAFF.

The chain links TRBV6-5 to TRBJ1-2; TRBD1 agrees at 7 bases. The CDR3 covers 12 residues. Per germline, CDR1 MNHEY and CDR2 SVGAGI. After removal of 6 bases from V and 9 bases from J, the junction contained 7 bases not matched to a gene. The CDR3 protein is CASRGAGGSYTF. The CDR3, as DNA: TGTGCCAGCAGGGGCGCAGGGGGTAGCTACACCTTC.

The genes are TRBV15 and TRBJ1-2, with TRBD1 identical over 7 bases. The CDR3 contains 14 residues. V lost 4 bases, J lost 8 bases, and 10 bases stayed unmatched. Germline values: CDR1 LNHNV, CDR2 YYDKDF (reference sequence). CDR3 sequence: CATSNGRQGRGYTF. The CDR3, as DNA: TGTGCCACCAGCAACGGAAGACAGGGCCGGGGCTACACCTTC. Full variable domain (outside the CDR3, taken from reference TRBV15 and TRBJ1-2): DAMVIQNPRYQVTQFGKPVTLSCSQTLNHNVMYWYQQKSSQAPKLLFHYYDKDFNNEADTPDNFQSRRPNTSFCFLDIRSPGLGDTAMYLCATSNGRQGRGYTFGSGTRLTVV.

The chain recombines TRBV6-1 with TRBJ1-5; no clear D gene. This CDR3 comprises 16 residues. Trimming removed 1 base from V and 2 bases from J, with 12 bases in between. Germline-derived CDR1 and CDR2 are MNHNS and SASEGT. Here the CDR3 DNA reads TGTGCCAGCAGTGAAGGAAGGCGACCTGGCAATCAGCCCCAGCATTTT. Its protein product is CASSEGRRPGNQPQHF.

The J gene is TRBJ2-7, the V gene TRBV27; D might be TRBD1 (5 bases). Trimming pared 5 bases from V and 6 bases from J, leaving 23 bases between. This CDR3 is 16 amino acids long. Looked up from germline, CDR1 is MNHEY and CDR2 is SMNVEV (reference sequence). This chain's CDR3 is CASSLYRSPNPVEQYF. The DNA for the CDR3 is TGTGCCAGCAGTCTTTACAGGTCCCCTAATCCCGTCGAGCAGTACTTC.